This TCR beta chain was identified in a study of beta chain features in type 1 diabetes (dated by TCRdb to about 2018). A note on the overall study: Patients and healthy donors did not differ in mean age, gender distribution, total cell number or subset yield. A total of 85 million to 140 million sorted cells were examined across all samples, and the number of cells per subset was strongly correlated with RNA yield. The study compared the TCRB repertoires of sorted circulating CD4+ T cell subsets in recently diagnosed type 1 diabetes patients with those in matched healthy donors. Naive and central memory subsets were obtained from all 30 or so donors, but regulatory and stem cell-like memory subsets were isolated from only 8 patients and 8 healthy donors. On the study overall, not on this receptor specifically: Shorter templates might have been favored by PCR, but patient and control samples were amplified and corrected together, so both groups would have been affected equally by any skew. Naive, central memory and regulatory TCRB repertoires appeared to be more similar among patients than among healthy donors. HLA sub-analyses involved small numbers of individuals, so any influence of HLA type on TCRB rearrangement remained unresolved. A moderate but significant shortening of TCRB CDR3 length was observed in type 1 diabetes patients in all four CD4+ subsets. At VDJ recombination sites, patients with type 1 diabetes made fewer insertions and deleted more nucleotides, a pattern implying thymic rearrangement abnormalities. Sequencing cDNA rather than genomic DNA could over-represent highly expressing activated cells, although activation and CD3 levels did not differ between groups.

The entire amount of isolated RNA was reverse transcribed using the High Capacity cDNA Reverse Transcription Kit, so the sequenced TCRB transcripts were expressed ones. Naive, central memory and regulatory T cell samples underwent deep immunoSEQ sequencing, averaging around 4 million total reads per sample. Sorted cells were lysed in RLT buffer and RNA was extracted with DNase-treated RNeasy Micro or Mini kits, depending on cell number. Each cell subset was processed on its own to prevent cross-contamination, while patient and healthy donor samples were processed together. The immunoSEQ multiplex PCR was used to amplify TCRB sequences from cDNA, yielding 87-bp fragments that span the CDR3 region. Sequencing of the amplicons was done on the Illumina HiSeq platform. The published analysis was carried out like this. Synthetic template baselines were used to correct PCR bias computationally, reads within Hamming distance 2 were collapsed, and singletons that could not be merged were discarded. By aligning reads against IMGT, V, D and J genes, CDR3 length, and insertions or deletions at six rearrangement sites were assigned. Within each subset, clonotype counts were normalized to the number of sorted cells before true diversity and Gini coefficients were calculated with the tcR R package. Repertoire sharing was quantified using the overlap coefficient calculated on TCRB nucleotide sequences. As a proxy for the pre-selection repertoire, out-of-frame TCRB sequences from naive cells were analyzed. Drawn from immuneACCESS, this table holds only the in-frame rearrangements with V and J called that TCRdb kept. Clones are partly lost; checked studies trace under half to an unresolved V gene and leave the rest unexplained. That table supplies the V and J calls and clone size; D and trimming were determined from the DNA. The sample has roughly 310,000 clones on record, 9.5% to 11% of them singletons. The ten largest make up 0.015% of the sample.

A single peripheral blood draw of approximately 110 mL on average was collected from each donor into heparinised tubes. A BD FACSAria II was used to sort naive, central memory, regulatory and stem cell-like memory CD4+ T cells with a panel that included CD45RO, CCR7, CD25, CD127, CD95 and CD27. Every sorted population had a purity above 95%. PBMCs were separated immediately by Lymphoprep density gradient centrifugation and were stained directly, without being cultured. So that batch effects would be minimized, each experiment stained and sorted samples in pairs, pairing one healthy donor with one patient. A few counts support this clone. The antigen it recognizes is unknown. No much larger clone is present one base from it, and per-base qualities are unavailable. A distance of 10 bases separates the germline ends of V and J, which lose 2 bases and 6 bases respectively. CDR1 and CDR2 are drawn from the germline V gene: MGHDK, SYGVNS. Including cysteine and phenylalanine, the CDR3 has 13 amino acids. The sequence is cut down to CDR3 DNA, 39 bases in frame from base 1.

The receptor was derived from a woman in her 30s in good health. The sequence joins TRBV25-1 to TRBJ1-2; matching of 6 bases hints at TRBD1 as the D gene. Sequenced material: naive CD4+ T cells from blood. This specimen's cell subset or site label, per the study, means: true naive CD4+ T cells. The CDR3 is CASSEQGKNGYTF. The nucleotide sequence is given as TGTGCCAGCAGTGAACAGGGGAAGAATGGCTACACCTTC.